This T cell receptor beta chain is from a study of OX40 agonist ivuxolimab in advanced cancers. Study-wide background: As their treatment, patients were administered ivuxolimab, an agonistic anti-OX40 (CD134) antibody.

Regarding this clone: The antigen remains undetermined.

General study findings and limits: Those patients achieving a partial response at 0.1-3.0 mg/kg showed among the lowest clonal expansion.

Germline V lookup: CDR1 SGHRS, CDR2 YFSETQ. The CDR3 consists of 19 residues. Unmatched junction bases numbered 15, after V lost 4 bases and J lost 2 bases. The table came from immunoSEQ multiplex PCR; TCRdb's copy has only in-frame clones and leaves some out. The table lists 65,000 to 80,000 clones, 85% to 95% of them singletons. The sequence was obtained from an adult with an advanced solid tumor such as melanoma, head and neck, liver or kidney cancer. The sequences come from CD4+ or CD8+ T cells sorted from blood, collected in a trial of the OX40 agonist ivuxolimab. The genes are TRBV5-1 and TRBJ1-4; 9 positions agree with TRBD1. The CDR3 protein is CASSGLNTGTGITNEKLFF. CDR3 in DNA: TGCGCCAGCAGCGGCCTAAATACCGGGACAGGGATTACTAATGAAAAACTGTTTTTT.